The clone carrying this TCR beta chain was picked up a small number of times. Antigen specificity is unknown. Every bit of the isolated RNA underwent reverse transcription, so sequencing read expressed TCRB transcripts. TCRdb keeps only in-frame clones here, not all; method: immunoSEQ multiplex PCR. The sample yields hundreds of thousands of clones, around 15% seen once. These data belong to a study of beta chain features in type 1 diabetes. General study findings and limits: In cDNA sequencing, cells with high TCR expression could be over-represented. Moderate but significant shortening of TCRB CDR3s was recorded in all four CD4+ subsets from Type 1 diabetes patients.

One heparinised draw of blood, averaging roughly 0.12 L, came from each donor. The clonotype was recovered from a man aged 18 to 29 in good health. Sequencing input: naive CD4+ T cells from blood.

The CDR3 sequence: CASSQALAGSKDTQYF. The CDR3 coding sequence is TGCGCCAGCAGCCAAGCACTAGCCGGCTCCAAAGATACGCAGTATTTT. The V gene is TRBV4-3, the J gene TRBJ2-3; possible D gene TRBD2, 6 bases. Germline V gene sequence: CDR1 LGHNA, CDR2 YSLEER. V was cut by 1 base and J by 5 bases, with 16 bases left in between. The CDR3 runs to 16 residues.